Sequencing of this TCR beta chain was carried out in a study of blood T cell repertoires in COVID-19. About the study: The United States, Italy and Spain supplied acute and convalescent COVID-19 samples. The analysed material was cDNA or gDNA that came from T cells, B-cell-depleted T cells, or PBMCs.

CDR1 and CDR2 from the germline V gene are SGHVS and FNYEAQ. The CDR3 is 16 amino acids. V was cut by 4 bases and J by 2 bases, with 16 bases left in between. In the original processing: Scientists estimated how many nucleated cells there were by amplifying reference gene primers. Using immunoSEQ multiplex PCR, the repertoire was profiled, and TCRdb retains in-frame clones only, with some absent. V, J and clone size derive from that table, while D and trimming were established from the DNA sequence. This sample carries 150,000 to 200,000 clones, roughly 80% of them seen once, and the ten largest clones take around 6.3%.

This TCR was recovered from a woman aged 40 to 50 with acute or convalescent COVID-19. The rearrangement links TRBV7-6 to TRBJ2-3; tentative D call: TRBD2 (5 bases). The sequencing input was peripheral blood. This CDR3 is CASSYTESGFTDTQYF. For the CDR3, the DNA is TGTGCCAGCAGCTACACGGAATCGGGGTTCACAGATACGCAGTATTTT.